A selection of T cell receptor beta chains follows, all from one sample in a study of identical twins. One entry per CDR3 protein results from TCRdb running MiXCR on the 5' RACE reads. The repertoire includes 520,000 or so distinct CDR3 sequences, 22% of them detected once, and about 0.91% sits in the top ten. These data are also associated with another study on T cells expressing NK-cell markers.

Input material: CD4+ T cells sorted from blood. These receptors originate from a woman aged 18-29 years in good health. Both conserved end residues are part of each CDR3. The D gene is left open where the match is weak. Some rows have no size entry. The others give once, few or many, or a class for an expanded clone.

d_gene | j_gene | abundance | v_gene | len | CDR3aa | CDR3nt
. | TRBJ2-3 | . | TRBV9 | 16 | CASSVTSTGFTDTQYF | TGTGCCAGCAGCGTGACGTCAACTGGATTCACAGATACGCAGTATTTT
. | TRBJ2-3 | . | TRBV5-1 | 17 | CASSSGEAGPSTDTQYF | TGCGCCAGCAGCTCTGGGGAAGCGGGCCCCTCAACAGATACGCAGTATTTT
. | TRBJ1-4 | . | TRBV6-5 | 14 | CASSYSTGNEKLFF | TGTGCCAGCAGTTACTCGACGGGTAATGAAAAACTGTTTTTT
. | TRBJ2-2 | . | TRBV20-1 | 12 | CSASRPTGELFF | TGCAGTGCTAGTCGCCCCACCGGGGAGCTGTTTTTT
TRBD2 | TRBJ2-1 | . | TRBV5-1 | 16 | CASSVGTSGVVGEQFF | TGCGCCAGCAGCGTTGGGACTAGCGGGGTCGTCGGTGAGCAGTTCTTC
. | TRBJ1-6 | . | TRBV20-1 | 15 | CSARDWSGLGSPLHF | TGCAGTGCTAGAGACTGGTCGGGTTTGGGGTCACCCCTCCACTTT
. | TRBJ1-1 | few | TRBV29-1 | 12 | CTSFGMNTEAFF | TGCACCTCCTTCGGAATGAACACTGAAGCTTTCTTT
TRBD2 | TRBJ2-1 | . | TRBV7-2 | 15 | CASSLYSGVNNEQFF | TGTGCCAGCAGCCTATATAGCGGGGTCAACAATGAGCAGTTCTTC
. | TRBJ2-7 | . | TRBV27 | 14 | CASSLSVDSYEQYF | TGTGCCAGCAGTTTATCTGTAGACAGCTACGAGCAGTACTTC
. | TRBJ2-1 | few | TRBV4-3 | 13 | CASSPERDNEQFF | TGCGCCAGCAGCCCGGAACGGGATAATGAGCAGTTCTTC
. | TRBJ2-3 | many | TRBV5-1 | 13 | CASGTGQGDTQYF | TGCGCCAGCGGGACGGGGCAGGGAGATACGCAGTATTTT
. | TRBJ2-2 | . | TRBV3-1 | 15 | CASTLTGPPTSVLFF | TGTGCCAGCACCCTGACCGGACCTCCAACTTCGGTGCTGTTTTTT
. | TRBJ2-7 | few | TRBV12-3/TRBV12-4 | 13 | CASRRTGLFEQYF | TGTGCCAGCAGGCGGACGGGGCTTTTCGAGCAGTACTTC